This T cell receptor beta chain was recorded in a study of blood T cell repertoires in COVID-19. Study at large: Donors in the United States, Italy and Spain gave samples during acute or convalescent COVID-19. From T cells, B-cell-depleted T cells, or PBMCs came the material, which was cDNA or gDNA.

Germline CDR1 reads MNHNS; CDR2 reads SASEGT. This CDR3 is built from 15 residues. V was shortened by 3 bases and J by 5 bases, with 16 bases between the two germline ends. The authors' processing: Amplifying reference gene primers gave estimates of nucleated cell counts. Only in-frame clones appear in the TCRdb table, and some are missing; sequencing was by immunoSEQ multiplex PCR. From that table come the V and J calls and clone size; the DNA was used to work out D and trimming. The sample has roughly 140,000 clones; about 87% are singletons. The material sequenced was peripheral blood. This clonotype originated in a human donor in a cohort sampled during active COVID-19. The chain couples TRBV6-1 to TRBJ1-2; D is ambiguous. In DNA form, the CDR3 reads TGTGCCAGCAGTGAGTCGCCAGGCCCTTCATATGGCTACACCTTC. Protein: CASSESPGPSYGYTF.